The sample holds many counts of the clone carrying this TCR beta chain. These data belong to a study of T-cell reconstitution after alpha-beta-depleted transplantation in children. The CDR3 is made up of 13 amino acids. Germline V gene sequence: CDR1 SGHAT, CDR2 FQDESV (reference sequence). The V gene lost 4 bases and the J gene lost 4 bases, with 7 bases spanning the gap. A library of TCRbeta sequences, prepared with unique molecular identifiers, was generated. TCRdb independently ran MiXCR on the PCR reads; one entry per CDR3 protein. There are approximately 270,000 distinct CDR3 sequences in the sample; approximately 9.6% occur only once, and over 9.5% lies in the top ten.

The chain couples TRBV11-1 to TRBJ2-2; D gene uncertain. The sequence derives from a human donor who donated a stem cell graft to a child with SCID. Sequencing was performed on PBMCs from the stem cell graft donor, taken from the stem cell graft. Written as DNA, the CDR3 is TGTGCCAGCAGCTCCGATTTCACCGGGGAGCTGTTTTTT. Translation: CASSSDFTGELFF.